The present entry profiles one TCR beta chain with its context. The source of the sample is a study of blood T cell repertoires in COVID-19. Study as a whole: COVID-19 samples from acute and convalescent phases originated in the United States, Italy and Spain.

How the authors handled the data: Reference gene primer amplification gave estimated nucleated cell counts. Profiling relied on immunoSEQ multiplex PCR, and the TCRdb table lists in-frame clones only, not all of them. The V and J calls and clone size are taken from that table; D and trimming were inferred from the DNA. This table has about 210,000 clones, around 80% appearing once. The germline V gene encodes CDR1 LNHDA and CDR2 SQIVND (reference sequence). The CDR3 contains 15 residues. Trimming took 1 base from V and 0 from J, leaving 9 bases between them. This clonotype was obtained from a woman aged 40 to 50 with acute or convalescent COVID-19. The material sequenced was peripheral blood. The chain has TRBV19 and TRBJ1-1; the D gene is possibly TRBD1 (6 bases). CDR3 residues: CASSIGPGVNTEAFF. The CDR3 DNA follows: TGTGCCAGTAGTATAGGCCCAGGGGTGAACACTGAAGCTTTCTTT.